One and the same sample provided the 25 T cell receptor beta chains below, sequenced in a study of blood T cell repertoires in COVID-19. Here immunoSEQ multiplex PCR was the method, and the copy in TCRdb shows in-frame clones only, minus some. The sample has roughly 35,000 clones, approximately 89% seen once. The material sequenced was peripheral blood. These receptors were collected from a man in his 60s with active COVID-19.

CDR3 protein: CASSLVGQGYQETQYF. In DNA form, the CDR3 reads TGTGCCAGCAGCTTGGTAGGACAGGGGTACCAAGAGACCCAGTACTTC. The V gene is TRBV5-4, the J gene TRBJ2-5; 9 positions match TRBD1. The J segment lost 0 bases and the V segment lost 0 bases, leaving 3 bases of the junction unmatched. CDR3 size: 16 residues. CDR1 and CDR2 from the germline V gene are SGHNT and YYREEE (reference sequence).

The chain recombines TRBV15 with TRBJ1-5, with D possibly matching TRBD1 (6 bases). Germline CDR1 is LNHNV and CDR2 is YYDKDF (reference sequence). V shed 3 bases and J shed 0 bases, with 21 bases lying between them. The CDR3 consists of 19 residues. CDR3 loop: CATSSTWTEEGYSNQPQHF. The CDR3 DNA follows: TGTGCCACCAGCAGTACCTGGACAGAGGAAGGATATAGCAATCAGCCCCAGCATTTT. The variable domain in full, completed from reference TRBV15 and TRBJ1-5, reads DAMVIQNPRYQVTQFGKPVTLSCSQTLNHNVMYWYQQKSSQAPKLLFHYYDKDFNNEADTPDNFQSRRPNTSFCFLDIRSPGLGDTAMYLCATSSTWTEEGYSNQPQHFGDGTRLSIL.

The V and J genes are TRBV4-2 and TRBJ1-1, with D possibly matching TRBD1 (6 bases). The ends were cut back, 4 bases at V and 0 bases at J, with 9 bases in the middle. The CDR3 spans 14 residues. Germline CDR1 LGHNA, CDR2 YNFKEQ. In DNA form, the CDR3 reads TGTGCCAGCAGCCGGGGACACCTGAACACTGAAGCTTTCTTT. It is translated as CASSRGHLNTEAFF.

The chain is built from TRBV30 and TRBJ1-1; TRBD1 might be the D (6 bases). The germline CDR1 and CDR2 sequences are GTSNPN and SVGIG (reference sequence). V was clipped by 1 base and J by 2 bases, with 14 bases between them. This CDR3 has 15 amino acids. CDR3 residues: CAWSGGGVTNTEAFF. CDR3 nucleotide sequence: TGTGCCTGGAGTGGGGGGGGCGTAACTAACACTGAAGCTTTCTTT. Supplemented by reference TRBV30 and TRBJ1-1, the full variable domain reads SQTIHQWPATLVQPVGSPLSLECTVEGTSNPNLYWYRQAAGRGLQLLFYSVGIGQISSEVPQNLSASRPQDRQFILSSKKLLLSDSGFYLCAWSGGGVTNTEAFFGQGTRLTVV.

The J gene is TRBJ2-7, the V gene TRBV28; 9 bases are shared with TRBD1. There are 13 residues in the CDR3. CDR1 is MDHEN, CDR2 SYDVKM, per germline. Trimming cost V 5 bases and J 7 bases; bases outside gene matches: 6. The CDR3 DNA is TGTGCCAGCAGTCCGACAGGGGGGTGGGAGCAGTACTTC. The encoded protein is CASSPTGGWEQYF.

The CDR3 coding sequence is TGTGCCAGCAGCATGACGACAGGGAGTTTCCAAGAGACCCAGTACTTC. Its protein product is CASSMTTGSFQETQYF. This chain links TRBV7-3 with TRBJ2-5; 7 nucleotides agree with TRBD1. Trimming at V came to 5 bases and at J to 1 base, leaving 10 bases not matched to a gene. The CDR3 runs to 16 residues. Germline V gene sequence: CDR1 SGHTA, CDR2 FQGTGA.

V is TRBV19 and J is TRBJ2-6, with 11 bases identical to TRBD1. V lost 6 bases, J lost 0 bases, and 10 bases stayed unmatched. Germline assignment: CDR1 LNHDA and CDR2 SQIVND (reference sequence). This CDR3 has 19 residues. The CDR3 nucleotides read TGTGCCAGTAGAGCTAACCGGGACAGGGGGATCTCTGGGGCCAACGTCCTGACTTTC. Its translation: CASRANRDRGISGANVLTF.

The CDR3 nucleotides read TGTGCCAGCAGTGACGGGAGCAGCGATGAGCAGTTCTTC. This sequence encodes CASSDGSSDEQFF. The V and J genes are TRBV2 and TRBJ2-1, with D perhaps matching TRBD2 (6 bases). Trimming left V 3 bases short and J 8 bases short, with 11 bases between. The CDR3 sequence is 13 residues long. Germline loops: CDR1 SNHLY, CDR2 FYNNEI. The whole variable domain, filled in from reference TRBV2 and TRBJ2-1, reads EPEVTQTPSHQVTQMGQEVILRCVPISNHLYFYWYRQILGQKVEFLVSFYNNEISEKSEIFDDQFSVERPDGSNFTLKIRSTKLEDSAMYFCASSDGSSDEQFFGPGTRLTVL.

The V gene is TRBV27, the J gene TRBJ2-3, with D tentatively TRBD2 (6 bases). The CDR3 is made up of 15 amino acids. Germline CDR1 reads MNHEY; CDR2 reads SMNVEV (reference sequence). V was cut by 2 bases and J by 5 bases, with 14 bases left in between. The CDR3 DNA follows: TGTGCCAGCAGTTTAGGGACTCCCAGGGTAGATACGCAGTATTTT. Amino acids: CASSLGTPRVDTQYF.

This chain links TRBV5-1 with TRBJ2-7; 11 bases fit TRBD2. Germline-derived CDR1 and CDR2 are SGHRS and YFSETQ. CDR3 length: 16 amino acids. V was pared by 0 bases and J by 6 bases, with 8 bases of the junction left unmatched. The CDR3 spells CASSLGLTSGKGEQYF. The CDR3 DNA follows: TGCGCCAGCAGCTTGGGGCTGACTAGCGGGAAGGGCGAGCAGTACTTC.

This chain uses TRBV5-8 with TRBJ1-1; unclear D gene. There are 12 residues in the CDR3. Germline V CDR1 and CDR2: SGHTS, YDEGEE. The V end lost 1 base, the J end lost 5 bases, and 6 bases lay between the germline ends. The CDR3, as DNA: TGTGCCAGCAGCTTGTCTAAAACTGAAGCTTTCTTT. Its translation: CASSLSKTEAFF.

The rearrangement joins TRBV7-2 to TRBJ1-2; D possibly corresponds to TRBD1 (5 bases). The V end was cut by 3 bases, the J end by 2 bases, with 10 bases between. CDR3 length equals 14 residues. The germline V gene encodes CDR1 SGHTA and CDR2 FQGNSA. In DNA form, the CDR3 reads TGTGCCAGCAGCTTGGGGCGCCAGAACTATGGCTACACCTTC. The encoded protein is CASSLGRQNYGYTF. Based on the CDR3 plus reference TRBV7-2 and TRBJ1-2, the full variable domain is GAGVSQSPSNKVTEKGKDVELRCDPISGHTALYWYRQSLGQGLEFLIYFQGNSAPDKSGLPSDRFSAERTGGSVSTLTIQRTQQEDSAVYLCASSLGRQNYGYTFGSGTRLTVV.

CDR3 sequence (DNA): TGTGCCAGCAGCCAAGATACCCAAACGGGTGGGGCGACAGGCGGCTCCTACGAGCAGTACTTC. This gives the protein CASSQDTQTGGATGGSYEQYF. The V and J genes are TRBV3-1 (or the pseudogene TRBV3-2) and TRBJ2-7, with a weak D call TRBD1 (6 bases). This CDR3 is built from 21 residues. Germline values: CDR1 LGHDT, CDR2 YNNKEL (reference sequence). Between the trimmed V and J ends, which lost 0 bases and 0 bases, there was a span of 27 bases.

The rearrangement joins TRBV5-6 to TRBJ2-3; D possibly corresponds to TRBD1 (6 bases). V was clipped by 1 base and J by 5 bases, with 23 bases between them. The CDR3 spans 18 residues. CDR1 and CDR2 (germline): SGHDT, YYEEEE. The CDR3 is CASSLMSAAGGMGDTQYF. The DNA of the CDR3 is TGTGCCAGCAGCTTGATGTCGGCCGCTGGGGGCATGGGAGATACGCAGTATTTT.

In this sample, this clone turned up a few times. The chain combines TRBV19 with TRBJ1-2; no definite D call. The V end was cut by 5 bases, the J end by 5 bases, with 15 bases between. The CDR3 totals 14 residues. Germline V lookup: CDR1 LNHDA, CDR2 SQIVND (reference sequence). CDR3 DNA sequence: TGTGCCAGTAGTGCCGAGGCGACGGTATATGGCTACACCTTC. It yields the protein CASSAEATVYGYTF.

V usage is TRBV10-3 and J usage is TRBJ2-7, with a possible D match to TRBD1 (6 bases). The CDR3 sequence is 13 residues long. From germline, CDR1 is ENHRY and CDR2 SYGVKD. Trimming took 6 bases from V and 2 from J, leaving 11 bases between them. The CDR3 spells CAIRGQNPYEQYF. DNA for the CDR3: TGTGCCATCAGAGGACAGAATCCCTACGAGCAGTACTTC.

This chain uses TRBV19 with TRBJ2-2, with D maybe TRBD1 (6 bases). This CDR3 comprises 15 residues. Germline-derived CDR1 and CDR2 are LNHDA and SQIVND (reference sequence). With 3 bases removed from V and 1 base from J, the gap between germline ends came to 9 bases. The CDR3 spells CASSIGTRNTGELFF. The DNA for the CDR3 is TGTGCCAGTAGTATCGGGACACGGAACACCGGGGAGCTGTTTTTT.

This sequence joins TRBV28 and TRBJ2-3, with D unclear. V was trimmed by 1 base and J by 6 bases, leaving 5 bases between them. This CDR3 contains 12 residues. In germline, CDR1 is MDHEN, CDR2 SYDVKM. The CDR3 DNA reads TGTGCCAGCAGTTTATTACGGGATACGCAGTATTTT. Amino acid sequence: CASSLLRDTQYF.

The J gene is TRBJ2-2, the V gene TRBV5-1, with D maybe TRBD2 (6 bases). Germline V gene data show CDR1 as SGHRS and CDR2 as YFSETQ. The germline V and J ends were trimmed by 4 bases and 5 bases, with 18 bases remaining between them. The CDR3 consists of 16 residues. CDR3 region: CASSAASALGTGELFF. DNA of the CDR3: TGCGCCAGCAGCGCGGCTAGCGCCCTCGGGACCGGGGAGCTGTTTTTT.

The DNA for the CDR3 is TGTGCCAGCAGTCCCTCCCCCCCCGGCTCCTACGAGCAGTACTTC. This encodes CASSPSPPGSYEQYF. The rearrangement links TRBV28 to TRBJ2-7; D gene unclear. Trimming removed 5 bases from V and 0 bases from J, with 14 bases in between. CDR1 is MDHEN, CDR2 SYDVKM, per germline. This CDR3 spans 15 amino acids.

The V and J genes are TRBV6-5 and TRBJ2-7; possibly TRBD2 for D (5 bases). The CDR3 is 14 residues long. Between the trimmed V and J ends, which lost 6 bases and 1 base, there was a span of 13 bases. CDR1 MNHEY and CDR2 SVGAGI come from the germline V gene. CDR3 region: CASRREGISYEQYF. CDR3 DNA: TGTGCCAGCAGGAGGGAAGGGATATCCTACGAGCAGTACTTC.

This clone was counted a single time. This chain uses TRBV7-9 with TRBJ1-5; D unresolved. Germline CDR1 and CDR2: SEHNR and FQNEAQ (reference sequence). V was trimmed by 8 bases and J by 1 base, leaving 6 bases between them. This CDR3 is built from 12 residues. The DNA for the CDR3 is TGTGCCAGCGGAGACAGCAATCAGCCCCAGCATTTT. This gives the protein CASGDSNQPQHF.

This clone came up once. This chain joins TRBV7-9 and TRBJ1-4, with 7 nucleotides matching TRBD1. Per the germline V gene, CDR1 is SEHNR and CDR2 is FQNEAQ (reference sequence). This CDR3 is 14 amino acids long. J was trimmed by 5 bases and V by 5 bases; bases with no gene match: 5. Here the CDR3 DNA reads TGTGCCAGCAGCATTAGACAGGGAAATGAAAAACTGTTTTTT. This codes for CASSIRQGNEKLFF.

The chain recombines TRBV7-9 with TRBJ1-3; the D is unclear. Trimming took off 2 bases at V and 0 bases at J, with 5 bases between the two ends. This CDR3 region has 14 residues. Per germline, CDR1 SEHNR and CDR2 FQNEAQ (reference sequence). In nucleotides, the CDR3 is TGTGCCAGCAGCTTATCAGGCTCTGGAAACACCATATATTTT. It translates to CASSLSGSGNTIYF.

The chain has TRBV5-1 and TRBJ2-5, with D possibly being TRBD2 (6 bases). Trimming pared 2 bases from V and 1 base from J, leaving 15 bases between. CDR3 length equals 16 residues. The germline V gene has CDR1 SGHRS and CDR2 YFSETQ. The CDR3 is CASSLRGEVPQETQYF. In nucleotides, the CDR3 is TGCGCCAGCAGCTTAAGAGGGGAGGTTCCCCAAGAGACCCAGTACTTC.